Each of the 9 T cell receptor beta chains below was sequenced from the same sample in a study of T cell responses to AZD1222 COVID-19 vaccine. The table came from immunoSEQ multiplex PCR; TCRdb's copy has only in-frame clones and leaves some out. The table includes some 120,000 clones, more than 70% detected once. The sample in question was peripheral blood, obtained on day 0 of AZD1222 vaccination. These receptors were collected from an adult in good health.

This clone has only a few counts. The rearrangement links TRBV5-1 to TRBJ2-6; 7 nucleotides align to TRBD2. V shed 5 bases, J shed 0 bases, and the junction held 14 bases outside the gene matches. Germline lookup yields CDR1 SGHRS and CDR2 YFSETQ. CDR3 length: 19 amino acids. Here the CDR3 DNA reads TGCGCCAGCAGACCGGGAAACCAGGGAGGGAGCTCTGGGGCCAACGTCCTGACTTTC. This codes for CASRPGNQGGSSGANVLTF. The full variable domain, in which reference TRBV5-1 and TRBJ2-6 provide the parts outside the CDR3, is KAGVTQTPRYLIKTRGQQVTLSCSPISGHRSVSWYQQTPGQGLQFLFEYFSETQRNKGNFPGRFSGRQFSNSRSEMNVSTLELGDSALYLCASRPGNQGGSSGANVLTFGAGSRLTVL.

The gene calls are TRBV6-5 and TRBJ2-3; 8 nucleotides align to TRBD1. CDR3 length: 15 amino acids. The germline CDR1 and CDR2 sequences are MNHEY and SVGAGI. J gave up 1 base and V 4 bases, and 4 bases lay outside the gene matches. The CDR3 coding sequence is TGTGCCAGCAGTTCCCTGGGACAGGGCACAGATACGCAGTATTTT. It encodes CASSSLGQGTDTQYF.

This clone was seen a handful of times. The chain is built from TRBV18 and TRBJ2-1; D is unclear. The CDR3 covers 11 residues. The germline gives CDR1 KGHSH, CDR2 LQKENI. V was cut by 3 bases and J by 11 bases, with 8 bases left in between. CDR3 nucleotide sequence: TGTGCCAGCTCACCGGAAGTTAAGCAGTTCTTC. This codes for CASSPEVKQFF.

The rearrangement joins TRBV9 to TRBJ1-1; no definite D call. V was clipped by 0 bases and J by 2 bases, with 14 bases between them. CDR3 length: 16 residues. Germline V gives CDR1 SGDLS, CDR2 YYNGEE. CDR3 protein: CASSVGASLANTEAFF. The CDR3 bases are TGTGCCAGCAGCGTAGGAGCCTCCCTGGCTAACACTGAAGCTTTCTTT.

The chain employs TRBV5-1 and TRBJ2-2; 7 bases are a match to TRBD1. CDR3 length: 15 residues. CDR1 is SGHRS and CDR2 is YFSETQ in the germline V gene. With V trimmed by 1 base and J by 4 bases, 4 bases remained unmatched. CDR3 coding DNA: TGCGCCAGCAGCTTGAAGGGGGCCGGCACCGGGGAGCTGTTTTTT. Translated, it gives CASSLKGAGTGELFF.

V is TRBV13 and J is TRBJ2-2; D remains unclear. The V end was cut by 2 bases, the J end by 4 bases, with 11 bases between. The CDR3 runs to 15 residues. CDR1 and CDR2 from the germline V gene are PRHDT and FYEKMQ (reference sequence). CDR3 loop: CASSLRRHITGELFF. The CDR3 coding sequence is TGTGCCAGCAGCTTAAGGCGGCACATCACCGGGGAGCTGTTTTTT.

This chain joins TRBV4-1 and TRBJ1-1, with D perhaps TRBD1 (5 bases). The CDR3 spans 17 residues. V lost 2 bases, J lost 6 bases, and 22 bases lay in between. CDR1 and CDR2 (germline): MGHRA, YSYEKL. The CDR3 loop reads CASSQPPTANRVAEAFF. The CDR3, as DNA: TGCGCCAGCAGCCAACCTCCGACAGCTAATAGGGTTGCTGAAGCTTTCTTT.

This chain connects TRBV19 to TRBJ1-2; maybe TRBD1 (6 bases). The V end lost 6 bases, the J end lost 2 bases, and 10 bases lay between the germline ends. The CDR3 has 13 residues. Germline CDR1 reads LNHDA; CDR2 reads SQIVND (reference sequence). CDR3 amino acids: CASRRTENYGYTF. The DNA of the CDR3 is TGTGCCAGTAGACGGACAGAGAACTATGGCTACACCTTC.

The CDR3 protein is CASSQGQAINQPQHF. As DNA, the CDR3 is TGTGCCAGCTCCCAGGGACAGGCGATTAATCAGCCCCAGCATTTT. The chain uses TRBV19 and TRBJ1-5; 8 nucleotides agree with TRBD1. CDR3 length: 15 amino acids. Unmatched junction bases numbered 11, after V lost 9 bases and J lost 4 bases. Germline V gene data show CDR1 as LNHDA and CDR2 as SQIVND (reference sequence).